This T cell receptor (beta chain) stems from a study of graft-versus-host responses after intestinal transplantation. Study information: Uniformly, recipients were administered anti-thymocyte globulin induction with subsequent tacrolimus and steroids for approximately three years.

Study outcomes and limitations: Circulating GvH clones peaking coincided with falling HvG clones soon after transplant. High graft-versus-host to host-versus-graft clonal ratios were found in allografts of patients who had graft-donor T cell macrochimerism.

Assay used: immunoSEQ multiplex PCR; TCRdb lists only in-frame clones, some missing. The profile shows around 110,000 clones, just under 95% of them singletons. The CDR3 is made up of 13 amino acids. CDR1 and CDR2 (germline): SEHNR, FQNEAQ (reference sequence). V shed 1 base and J shed 2 bases, with 5 bases lying between them. A single count supports this clone. Its antigen is as yet unknown. The sequencing here drew on unstimulated CD8+ T cells sorted from spleen or lymph node cells, taken before transplant. The chain combines TRBV7-9 with TRBJ2-5; D unclear. This receptor was obtained from a human donor who was the organ donor for an intestinal transplant. The CDR3 reads CASSLVNQETQYF. The CDR3 coding sequence is TGTGCCAGCAGCTTAGTCAATCAAGAGACCCAGTACTTC.